What follows are 18 T cell receptor beta chains derived from one specimen sequenced in a study of blood T cells in healthy people across ages. The second PCR ran about 6 to 12 cycles with a sample-barcoded 5' primer and J-beta primers. TCRdb called the 5' RACE reads again in MiXCR, with one record for every CDR3 protein. The sample lists over 500,000 distinct CDR3 sequences, about 27% occurring once. Separately, the same data were catalogued under a study of T cells of mothers and their children.

Sequencing used blood. These receptors were taken from a boy aged 2 to 10 in good health.

The rearrangement uses TRBV20-1 and TRBJ2-7; TRBD1 is a possible D gene (5 bases). This CDR3 is 13 amino acids long. The germline CDR1 and CDR2 sequences are DFQATT and SNEGSKA (reference sequence). Trimming cost V 4 bases and J 3 bases, with 13 bases left between them. The CDR3 loop reads CSAKTGPLYEQYF. CDR3 DNA sequence: TGCAGTGCTAAAACAGGTCCGCTCTACGAGCAGTACTTC.

This clonotype appeared a few times. This sequence joins TRBV15 and TRBJ2-7; D ambiguous. CDR3 length: 14 residues. The germline V gene has CDR1 LNHNV and CDR2 YYDKDF (reference sequence). The V end lost 1 base, the J end lost 1 base, and 8 bases lay between the germline ends. The CDR3 sequence is CATSRAAGSYEQYF. For the CDR3, the DNA is TGTGCCACCAGCAGAGCTGCCGGATCCTACGAGCAGTACTTC. Combining the CDR3 with reference TRBV15 and TRBJ2-7 gives the whole variable domain DAMVIQNPRYQVTQFGKPVTLSCSQTLNHNVMYWYQQKSSQAPKLLFHYYDKDFNNEADTPDNFQSRRPNTSFCFLDIRSPGLGDTAMYLCATSRAAGSYEQYFGPGTRLTVT.

This chain uses TRBV20-1 with TRBJ2-4; D gene ambiguous. CDR1 and CDR2 from the germline V gene are DFQATT and SNEGSKA (reference sequence). V was clipped by 3 bases and J by 0 bases, with 9 bases between them. The CDR3 has 14 residues. The CDR3 DNA is TGCAGTGCTAGGTGGCAGCTAGCCAAAAACATTCAGTACTTC. Translated: CSARWQLAKNIQYF.

In DNA form, the CDR3 reads TGTGCCAGCAGGAAGGGTGTCGGGGAGCTGTTTTTT. Protein product: CASRKGVGELFF. V and J are TRBV27 and TRBJ2-2, with D unclear. The CDR3 sequence is 12 residues long. The germline V gene encodes CDR1 MNHEY and CDR2 SMNVEV (reference sequence). Trimming pared 6 bases from V and 7 bases from J, leaving 9 bases between.

The chain links TRBV10-3 to TRBJ1-1; 10 bases are a match to TRBD1. V dropped 4 bases and J dropped 4; count of bases not matched to a gene: 3. The CDR3 runs to 14 residues. Germline V gene sequence: CDR1 ENHRY, CDR2 SYGVKD. CDR3 residues: CAISGQGARTEAFF. The CDR3 DNA reads TGTGCCATCAGTGGACAGGGGGCGCGCACTGAAGCTTTCTTT.

The V and J genes are TRBV2 and TRBJ1-4, with 9 nucleotides matching TRBD1. The CDR3 totals 18 residues. Germline CDR1 is SNHLY and CDR2 is FYNNEI. J was trimmed by 7 bases and V by 4 bases; bases with no gene match: 16. DNA of the CDR3: TGTGCCAGCAGTGTATTAGGAACAGGGGGCGCTGAGGGTGAAAAACTGTTTTTT. This gives the protein CASSVLGTGGAEGEKLFF.

Regarding this clonotype: A much larger clonotype is one base distant, so this may be a read error. The rearrangement links TRBV14 to TRBJ2-7, with 13 bases lining up with TRBD2. CDR3 size: 15 residues. V dropped 4 bases and J dropped 5; count of bases not matched to a gene: 5. From germline, CDR1 is SGHDN and CDR2 FVKESK. CDR3 in DNA: TGTGCCAGCAGCCTTGGACTAGCGGGAGTCCACGAGCAGTACTTC. It specifies CASSLGLAGVHEQYF.

This clonotype was recorded a few times. The V call is TRBV15, the J call TRBJ2-1; 13 bases agree with TRBD2. J gave up 6 bases and V 5 bases, and 1 base lay outside the gene matches. CDR1 and CDR2 from the germline V gene are LNHNV and YYDKDF (reference sequence). CDR3 length: 14 amino acids. The CDR3, as DNA: TGTGCCACCAGCCGACTAGCGGGAGGCAATGAGCAGTTCTTC. This codes for CATSRLAGGNEQFF.

Notes on this clonotype: A much more abundant neighbour one base away suggests this may be a read error. The rearrangement links TRBV2 to TRBJ2-5, with 9 bases aligning to TRBD1. The DNA end favors TRBJ2-1, so the J call may be wrong. CDR3 size: 14 residues. Germline CDR1 SNHLY, CDR2 FYNNEI. The CDR3: CASRMDRGYNEQFF. CDR3 bases: TGTGCCAGCAGGATGGACAGGGGCTACAATGAGCAGTTCTTC.

This clonotype is a singleton in its sample. V usage is TRBV20-1 and J usage is TRBJ1-2; D unresolved. There are 16 residues in the CDR3. V lost 2 bases and J 8 bases, leaving 24 bases between the germline ends. Germline CDR1 and CDR2: DFQATT and SNEGSKA (reference sequence). CDR3 DNA: TGCAGTGCTAGAAAGATCCTGGTAGGGTCGAAATGGGGCTACACCTTC. Protein: CSARKILVGSKWGYTF.

V gene TRBV12-3 or TRBV12-4 combines with J gene TRBJ1-2; tentative D call: TRBD1 (5 bases). Trimming stripped 6 bases from V and 2 bases from J, with 13 bases between. This CDR3 has 14 residues. The CDR3 sequence is CASRPGTANYGYTF. CDR3 DNA: TGTGCCAGCAGGCCCGGGACCGCAAACTATGGCTACACCTTC.

This sequence joins TRBV6-2 or TRBV6-3 and TRBJ2-3; TRBD1 matches 7 bases. Trimming at V came to 0 bases and at J to 10 bases, leaving 1 base not matched to a gene. Per germline, CDR1 MNHEY and CDR2 SVGEGT. This CDR3 region has 12 residues. The CDR3 DNA sequence: TGTGCCAGCAGTTACTCAGGGGGCCCGCAGTATTTT. Translated: CASSYSGGPQYF.

The table lists this clonotype with a few counts. J is TRBJ2-5 and V is TRBV12-5; D gene unclear. The CDR3 is made up of 11 amino acids. CDR1 is LGHNT, CDR2 FRNRAP, per germline. Trimming took 2 bases from V and 7 from J, leaving 5 bases between them. The CDR3 region has the DNA TGTGCTAGTGGTTTGCCCGGGACCCAGTACTTC. It codes for CASGLPGTQYF.

The genes are TRBV7-2 and TRBJ2-2; no reliable D call. CDR3 length: 16 amino acids. Trimming took off 2 bases at V and 1 base at J, with 11 bases between the two ends. Germline assignment: CDR1 SGHTA and CDR2 FQGNSA. The CDR3 protein is CASSLKSVLNTGELFF. The CDR3 DNA follows: TGTGCCAGCAGCTTAAAGTCAGTGCTGAACACCGGGGAGCTGTTTTTT.

CDR3 region: CSVGGGKIGELFF. The DNA of the CDR3 is TGCAGCGTGGGAGGGGGTAAAATCGGGGAGCTGTTTTTT. The chain employs TRBV29-1 and TRBJ2-2, with a weak D call TRBD2 (7 bases). The V end was cut by 6 bases, the J end by 7 bases, with 15 bases between. This CDR3 spans 13 amino acids. Germline lookup yields CDR1 SQVTM and CDR2 ANQGSEA.

This clonotype was seen a handful of times. The gene calls are TRBV7-3 and TRBJ1-2; tentative D call: TRBD1 (5 bases). The CDR3 runs 15 residues. Trimming removed 5 bases from V and 0 bases from J, with 13 bases in between. CDR1 is SGHTA, CDR2 FQGTGA, per germline. CDR3 DNA: TGTGCCAGCAGCCCCGGGGCCATATCTAACTATGGCTACACCTTC. Amino acid sequence: CASSPGAISNYGYTF.

This sequence joins TRBV6-4 and TRBJ2-5, with D unclear. The closer fit of TRBJ2-1 to the DNA end suggests the J call may be wrong. CDR3 length: 13 amino acids. The germline V gene encodes CDR1 MRHNA and CDR2 SNTAGT. The CDR3 protein is CASSEREEDEQFF. The CDR3 DNA follows: TGTGCCAGCAGTGAAAGGGAAGAGGATGAGCAGTTCTTC.

J is TRBJ1-5 and V is TRBV6-5; possible D gene TRBD1, 6 bases. There are 16 residues in the CDR3. V lost 8 bases and J lost 2, with 19 bases in between. Germline V lookup: CDR1 MNHEY, CDR2 SVGAGI. The chain's CDR3 is CASAVFGPGGNQPQHF. CDR3 nucleotide sequence: TGTGCCAGCGCCGTATTTGGACCAGGGGGCAATCAGCCCCAGCATTTT.